Below, one TCR beta chain is given with its context. No cognate antigen has been identified for it. Base quality data are lacking; no much larger clone is found one base away. These data originate in a study of identifying expanded T cells in peripheral blood (dated by TCRdb to the late 2010s). A note on the overall study: Technical replicates were generated by sequencing separate aliquots of the same genomic DNA pool, and four replicates were compared pairwise.

The immunoSEQ Assay, which uses bias-controlled multiplex PCR amplification of genomic DNA, was used to profile TCRbeta CDR3 regions. On the study's bioinformatics: The absolute abundance of each unique TCRbeta CDR3 region was quantified after sequences were collapsed and filtered. Differential abundance was assessed using a binomial (Fisher-equivalent) model and a beta-binomial model in which time-dependent variance fitted from healthy donors was added. Clones with fewer than 5 combined templates were excluded, and clones with Benjamini-Hochberg FDR below 0.01 were called differentially abundant. Using the form v = (b*log(k)+a)^2, the beta-binomial variance was modeled as a function of the total template count across the two samples. Here the immuneACCESS table is served through TCRdb, limited to in-frame sequences with V and J called. Missing clones are a known gap in these copies; in checked studies unresolved V genes cover under half, and the rest lacks a known reason. That table furnishes V, J and clone size, whereas the DNA furnished D and trimming. This sample gives approximately 56,000 clones in total; roughly 82% of them show up just once. The top ten hold 11% to 15% of the sample.

Results the study describes overall, beyond this receptor: The binomial model flagged about 1.3 differentially abundant clones between technical replicates, compared with 15 to 17 over roughly 2 weeks and about 20 over about four weeks. Across all healthy donors, variance in clone template counts between approximately two-week samples was found to increase significantly with total template count. Across all healthy-donor time intervals, the beta-binomial model significantly lowered both the number of clones called differentially abundant and the false-positive rate. The authors expected biological variance in healthy repertoires might increase further over much longer intervals such as months to years.

No immune events such as infections were documented for the healthy donors during the collection period. Healthy-donor blood repertoires served as a training cohort to calibrate time-dependent variance in a beta-binomial model of T-cell clone differential abundance. There were roughly ten healthy donors in the training cohort, of whom 3 were female and 7 were male. The donors were between roughly 25 and 70 years old, with an average age of roughly 43 years. Whole blood from each healthy donor was obtained from a commercial supplier and was collected at three time points approximately 15 days apart. For immunosequencing, genomic DNA was extracted from unsorted whole blood. Sequenced sample: blood. This receptor was taken from a person aged 18-70 years in good health.

Here is the DNA: TGTGCCAGCAGCTTAAGTAGCAATCAGCCCCAGCATTTT. Its coded protein is CASSLSSNQPQHF. The chain was built from TRBV11-3 and TRBJ1-5; the D segment cannot be called with confidence. The CDR1 and CDR2 encoded by the germline V gene are SGHNT and YENEEA. V and J lose 2 bases and 0 bases, and a span of 2 bases separates them. The cysteine opens and the phenylalanine closes a CDR3 of 13 amino acids. Only CDR3 DNA is held: 39 bases, read in frame from base 1.